The T cell receptor beta chain under discussion was sequenced for a study of shared clonotypes between healthy human individuals (dated by TCRdb to about 2020). In terms of the full investigation: A few men and two women, aged 18 to 49 years, made up the cohort. For each donor, CD4 naive and CD4 memory were each run on three plates, CD8 naive on two plates, and CD8 memory on one plate. Blood TCR repertoires of five healthy adults were deeply sequenced to estimate repertoire size and the extent of clonotype sharing between individuals. Libraries were prepared and TCR repertoires were sequenced by different laboratories using diverse techniques, in order to increase sequencing depth and limit assay-specific biases. Leukapheresis yielded between about 0.9 and 10 billion PBMCs per donor.

TCR CDR3 regions were amplified from genomic DNA by multiplex PCR using the deep immunoSEQ assay. Extracted genomic DNA from each cell subset was spread evenly across all wells of several immunoSEQ 96-well plates, with each plate serving as a replicate. Each replicate PCR for sorted subsets received about 0.2 ug genomic DNA, equal to about 30,000 T cell genomes. Purified libraries were quantified with a Qubit 3.0 fluorometer, sized on a Bioanalyzer 2100, and re-quantified with the KAPA Library Quantification kit. A separate single-read 150-cycle Illumina NextSeq 550 flow cell was used to sequence each immunoSEQ 96-well plate. The authors' analysis ran thus. The immunoSEQ output contained only junctional sequences without quality scores, so filtering could not match that applied to full-length reads. To assign V/J genes and CDR3, sequences were annotated against IMGT germline references using PyIR, a Python wrapper for IgBLAST v1.9. Reads were filtered out if the reads had weak V/J assignments (E-value above 1e-6), no CDR3, stop codons, out-of-frame junctions, or ambiguous translated residues. V3J clonotypes were defined as sequences sharing the same inferred V gene, J gene, and CDR3 amino acid sequence. The percentage overlap between two repertoires was calculated by dividing the number of shared unique clonotypes by the size of the smaller repertoire. Three approaches were used to assess repertoire richness: RTK rarefaction, the Chao1 estimator, and Recon v2.1 estimates of unobserved clonotypes. Generation probabilities were computed with OLGA for all TCRbeta clonotypes obtained by the gDNA method from several donors. TCRdb limited this immuneACCESS table to in-frame rearrangements with V and J called. A share of clones is missing; checked studies link under half to unresolved V genes, and the rest is unexplained. V, J and clone size were drawn from that table, and D and trimming were deduced from the DNA. In all, the sample holds roughly 1 million clones, and roughly 70% of those were seen once. The ten largest clones add up to about 1.5% of the sample.

The donors were healthy, HIV-negative adults who had no recently reported acute infections or vaccinations. Every donor was a Caucasian adult living in Nashville, Tennessee, USA. CD4+ T cells were enriched through magnetic negative selection, after which naive cells were positively selected on CD45RA and the remaining negative fraction served as the memory subset. Blood was obtained by leukapheresis, after which PBMCs were separated by Ficoll-Histopaque density gradient centrifugation and cryopreserved in liquid nitrogen vapor phase. Purity and quantity of every magnetically sorted T cell population were checked by analytical flow cytometry. Genomic DNA was isolated from every sorted fraction and measured by UV absorbance on a Nanodrop 2000c. Counted from cysteine to phenylalanine, this CDR3 has 16 amino acids. The only DNA kept is the CDR3, 48 bases in frame from the first base. V is pruned by 1 base and J by 3 bases, leaving 4 bases of the junction without a gene match. For CDR1 and CDR2, the germline V gene lists SGHRS and YFSETQ.

Study-level results and caveats: The genetic and exposure-history diversity represented was limited by the small number of donors. Estimated clonotype richness was generally larger for naive than for memory subsets. Rarefaction of sorted-subset datasets indicated incomplete sequencing despite the large sequencing depth. Pairwise subsampling led to the expectation that sequencing depth would affect the degree of clonotype sharing among donors. Across a handful of donors, about 5% of naive CD4, around 3.5% of naive CD8, around 2.5% of memory CD4, and approximately 0.4% of memory CD8 clonotypes were shared. Sampling was restricted to blood, and TCR repertoires in tissues likely differ from the TCR repertoires found in blood. Compared with non-shared clonotypes, the clonotypes found in all four sorted-subset donors had higher generation probabilities.

As concerns this clone: Its specific antigen is unknown. The sample holds no much larger clone one base away, and base qualities are not on file.

The sequenced sample was memory CD4+ T cells sorted from blood. Per the publication, the cell subset or site label means: CD45RA-negative fraction. This TCR was sampled from a man aged 18 to 30 in good health. Recombination joined TRBV5-1 with TRBJ2-1; TRBD2 fits 10 bases in the junction. The CDR3: CASSLSAGGGYNEQFF. The bases read TGCGCCAGCAGCTTGTCAGCGGGAGGGGGCTACAATGAGCAGTTCTTC.